These 11 T cell receptor beta chains came from one sample sequenced in a study of patients and donors after allogeneic stem cell transplantation. MiXCR, run by TCRdb on the RT-PCR reads, gives a single entry per CDR3 protein. Of hundreds of thousands of distinct CDR3 sequences in the sample, more than 15% were seen once. Material: blood, either unsorted or a sorted T cell fraction (not recorded which). The receptor source for this set is a human donor who was either an allogeneic HSCT recipient or a stem cell or donor lymphocyte infusion donor (not recorded which). It is not recorded whose cells these are; they may come from a transplant donor.

This rearrangement joins TRBV4-2 to TRBJ2-7; 7 bases are shared with TRBD1. The CDR3 runs 13 residues. V was pared by 3 bases and J by 3 bases, with 2 bases of the junction left unmatched. CDR1 is LGHNA, CDR2 YNFKEQ, per germline. CDR3 in DNA: TGTGCCAGCAGCCATACAGGGGTCTACGAGCAGTACTTC. This translates into CASSHTGVYEQYF.

This clonotype was seen only a few times. V gene TRBV7-3 combines with J gene TRBJ2-1; TRBD2 matches at 8 bases. In germline, CDR1 is SGHTA, CDR2 FQGTGA. This CDR3 has 15 residues. The V gene end was trimmed by 5 bases and the J gene end by 9 bases; junction bases not matched to a gene: 12. In nucleotides, the CDR3 is TGTGCCAGCAGCCCCACCGGGACTAGTTTTTTTGAGCAGTTCTTC. This encodes CASSPTGTSFFEQFF.

V is TRBV29-1 and J is TRBJ2-5; D call uncertain. Looked up from germline, CDR1 is SQVTM and CDR2 is ANQGSEA. V was clipped by 6 bases and J by 6 bases, with 17 bases between them. The CDR3 length is 13 residues. The CDR3 protein is CSVAPARDKTQYF. The DNA of the CDR3 is TGCAGCGTGGCTCCTGCTAGGGATAAGACCCAGTACTTC.

This clonotype has ten or more counts. This chain links TRBV4-1 with TRBJ1-1; a possible D gene is TRBD1 (5 bases). This CDR3 has 14 amino acids. Germline V gene lookup returns CDR1 MGHRA and CDR2 YSYEKL. V lost 1 base and J 9 bases, leaving 15 bases between the germline ends. The CDR3 coding sequence is TGCGCCAGCAGCCAAGGCCCCGGGACGATGAAAGCTTTCTTT. Its protein is CASSQGPGTMKAFF.

The chain couples TRBV28 to TRBJ2-3; TRBD1 agrees at 9 bases. V lost 6 bases, J lost 6 bases, and 7 bases stayed unmatched. CDR1 and CDR2 (germline): MDHEN, SYDVKM. This CDR3 spans 14 amino acids. The CDR3 reads CASRPGQGSDTQYF. The CDR3 nucleotides read TGTGCCAGCAGACCGGGACAGGGTTCCGATACGCAGTATTTT.

This chain joins TRBV18 and TRBJ2-1; D perhaps matches TRBD2 (6 bases). The CDR3 runs to 11 residues. Germline CDR1 and CDR2: KGHSH and LQKENI. V lost 3 bases and J lost 12, with 9 bases in between. The CDR3 loop is CASSPGGVQFF. CDR3 in DNA: TGTGCCAGCTCACCGGGAGGAGTGCAGTTCTTC.

The chain carries TRBV27 and TRBJ1-2; TRBD1 matches at 8 bases. This CDR3 region has 14 residues. Germline-derived CDR1 and CDR2 are MNHEY and SMNVEV (reference sequence). Germline trimming cut 6 bases from V and 4 bases from J; bases unmatched to any gene: 7. The CDR3 reads CASRTAGGAYGYTF. The CDR3 coding sequence is TGTGCCAGCAGGACCGCAGGGGGCGCCTATGGCTACACCTTC.

This rearrangement joins TRBV18 to TRBJ1-1; no definite D call. The CDR3 contains 14 residues. Germline assignment: CDR1 KGHSH and CDR2 LQKENI. With 1 base removed from V and 6 bases from J, the gap between germline ends came to 12 bases. As DNA, the CDR3 is TGTGCCAGCTCACCACTTCCCTTTACCTCTGAAGCTTTCTTT. Its translation is CASSPLPFTSEAFF.

The V and J genes are TRBV9 and TRBJ2-7; TRBD1 agrees at 10 bases. Germline values: CDR1 SGDLS, CDR2 YYNGEE. The CDR3 contains 13 residues. V dropped 2 bases and J dropped 5; count of bases not matched to a gene: 1. The CDR3 DNA follows: TGTGCCAGCAGCGTGACAGGGGGCAACGAGCAGTACTTC. Its protein product is CASSVTGGNEQYF.

The rearrangement joins TRBV19 to TRBJ2-5; D is tentatively TRBD1 or TRBD2 (5 bases each). The ends were cut back, 4 bases at V and 0 bases at J, with 12 bases in the middle. The CDR3 consists of 15 residues. Germline loops: CDR1 LNHDA, CDR2 SQIVND (reference sequence). The CDR3 DNA sequence: TGTGCCAGTAGTAGCCGGGGCCCGTACCAAGAGACCCAGTACTTC. It translates to CASSSRGPYQETQYF.

In this sample, this clonotype turned up a few times. This chain connects TRBV20-1 to TRBJ2-3; 11 bases align to TRBD1. CDR1 and CDR2 (germline): DFQATT, SNEGSKA (reference sequence). V was pared by 4 bases and J by 4 bases, with 4 bases of the junction left unmatched. The CDR3 has 14 amino acids. The CDR3 DNA reads as TGCAGTGCTAAAAGGGACAGGGGGGCAGATACGCAGTATTTT. Translation gives CSAKRDRGADTQYF.